This T cell receptor (beta chain) was recorded in a study of graft-versus-host responses after intestinal transplantation. Clones were sequenced by immunoSEQ multiplex PCR, and TCRdb holds only the in-frame ones, with some missing. The sample includes about 85,000 clones, roughly four fifths seen only once; the top ten take around 0.8%. Germline V gene lookup returns CDR1 SGDLS and CDR2 YYNGEE. The CDR3 length is 13 residues. Trimming shortened V by 3 bases and J by 5 bases, and 10 bases separated the two germline ends. Study outcomes and limitations: Circulating GvH clone levels at their peak were associated with HvG declines (early post-transplant).

This clone was seen a handful of times. Its antigen is still unknown. This chain uses TRBV9 with TRBJ2-3; D might be TRBD2 (5 bases). The source material was unstimulated CD4+ T cells sorted from spleen or lymph node cells, sampled before intestinal transplant. This TCR was sampled from a human donor who received an intestinal transplant. The CDR3 spells CASSGISGDTQYF. For the CDR3, the DNA is TGTGCCAGCAGCGGAATCAGCGGAGATACGCAGTATTTT.